This T cell receptor (beta chain) was recorded in a study of PD-1 blockade in classical Hodgkin lymphoma. Study context: Patients were administered nivolumab (3 mg/kg intravenously) every 2 weeks. Notes on the study in general: Prior to therapy, complete responders displayed diversity much like that of newly diagnosed patients.

The CDR3 covers 13 residues. Germline V gene lookup returns CDR1 MGHDK and CDR2 SYGVNS. The J segment lost 2 bases and the V segment lost 5 bases, leaving 2 bases of the junction unmatched. Time point meaning: cycle 4 day 1 (C4D1), after six to seven weeks of nivolumab. All the patients suffered relapse after autologous stem cell transplantation, and brentuximab vedotin exposure differed. Magnetic negative selection served to purify CD4+ T cells out of PBMCs that had been thawed. A word on this clone: Its target is unknown.

Some clones are missing from TCRdb's copy, which holds only in-frame ones; the method was immunoSEQ multiplex PCR. The data show about 19,000 clones, less than 90% seen once. The sequences come from CD4+ T cells from blood, collected before the fourth cycle of nivolumab. The rearrangement joins TRBV25-1 to TRBJ2-7; 8 bases agree with TRBD1. The source is a human donor with classical Hodgkin lymphoma. The CDR3 spells CASSKTGAYEQYF. In DNA form, the CDR3 reads TGTGCCAGCAGTAAGACAGGGGCCTACGAGCAGTACTTC.